This T cell receptor (beta chain) was sequenced in a study of T cells in Graves' hyperthyroidism and ophthalmopathy. Study conclusions and caveats: Ophthalmopathy onset followed model prediction by a median about six months. In the blood, most expanded thyroid clonotypes above 0.001 appeared as well.

When ophthalmopathy did not progress within 18 months, Graves' hyperthyroidism was considered stable. Each 10 ml fresh peripheral blood draw supplied the PBMCs. Authors of the study amplified TCR beta CDR3 regions from RNA transcripts. HTBI primers drove first-round RT-PCR of the TCR CDR3. One entry per CDR3 protein results from TCRdb running MiXCR on the multiplex PCR reads. Altogether 600,000 to 900,000 distinct CDR3 sequences are present, less than 20% being singletons, with the ten largest covering roughly 8%. As regards this clonotype: Its antigen is still unknown.

CDR3 length equals 16 residues. Looked up from germline, CDR1 is LNHDA and CDR2 is SQIVND (reference sequence). With 7 bases removed from V and 1 base from J, the gap between germline ends came to 18 bases. The source material was blood. The TCR originated in a man younger than 35 with Graves' hyperthyroidism. V gene TRBV19 combines with J gene TRBJ2-3, with a possible D match to TRBD2 (6 bases). For the CDR3, the DNA is TGTGCCAGTACACCCGGAGGGGAAGGTGGCACAGATACGCAGTATTTT. This translates into CASTPGGEGGTDTQYF. Looking up the rest from reference TRBV19 and TRBJ2-3 gives the full variable domain: DGGITQSPKYLFRKEGQNVTLSCEQNLNHDAMYWYRQDPGQGLRLIYYSQIVNDFQKGDIAEGYSVSREKKESFPLTVTSAQKNPTAFYLCASTPGGEGGTDTQYFGPGTRLTVL.